Following are 10 T cell receptor beta chains from one sample sequenced in a study of T cells in Graves' hyperthyroidism and ophthalmopathy. The TCR beta CDR3 regions underwent amplification using RNA transcripts as the source. The TCR CDR3 first-round RT-PCR relied on the HTBI primer set. TCRdb re-analysed the multiplex PCR reads in MiXCR, keeping a single row per CDR3 protein. The table lists hundreds of thousands of distinct CDR3 sequences, about a sixth of them singletons. Sequenced: blood. The receptors shown here come from a woman aged 60-75 years with Graves' ophthalmopathy.

In this sample, this clonotype turned up a few times. The chain uses TRBV20-1 and TRBJ1-1; possibly TRBD1 for D (5 bases). The CDR3 covers 15 residues. Trimming removed 0 bases from V and 4 bases from J, with 15 bases in between. Germline CDR1 DFQATT, CDR2 SNEGSKA (reference sequence). The CDR3 is CSARDFVRGITEAFF. The CDR3 DNA reads TGCAGTGCTAGAGATTTCGTAAGGGGAATCACTGAAGCTTTCTTT.

CDR3 coding DNA: TGCGCCAGCAGCTCTGTCAGGGTAAACACTGAAGCTTTCTTT. Protein: CASSSVRVNTEAFF. The chain uses TRBV5-1 and TRBJ1-1, with a weak D call TRBD1 (5 bases). Germline-derived CDR1 and CDR2 are SGHRS and YFSETQ. The CDR3 sequence is 14 residues long. The ends were cut back, 3 bases at V and 2 bases at J, with 11 bases in the middle.

This clonotype was detected ten times or more. The chain recombines TRBV3-1 with TRBJ1-1, with unresolved D. Trimming stripped 3 bases from V and 5 bases from J, with 10 bases between. CDR3 length: 13 amino acids. From germline, CDR1 is LGHDT and CDR2 YNNKEL (reference sequence). CDR3 bases: TGTGCCAGCAGCCATCCGGGATGGACTGAAGCTTTCTTT. Amino acid sequence: CASSHPGWTEAFF.

This clonotype was seen ten or more times. CDR3 DNA: TGCGCCAGCAGCCCGGGACCGGGGATTTTCTACGAGCAGTACTTC. As protein: CASSPGPGIFYEQYF. The chain links TRBV5-1 to TRBJ2-7, with D perhaps TRBD1 or TRBD2 (5 bases each). The length of the CDR3 is 15 residues. From germline, CDR1 is SGHRS and CDR2 YFSETQ. The V and J ends lost 4 bases and 3 bases respectively, with 17 bases between them.

The chain uses TRBV7-2 and TRBJ2-7; 11 nucleotides line up with TRBD1. Germline CDR1 SGHTA, CDR2 FQGNSA. The ends lost 4 bases at V and 4 bases at J; junction bases unmatched: 6. The CDR3 contains 15 residues. In DNA, the CDR3 is TGTGCCAGCAGCTCGACCGGGACAGGGGGGTACGAGCAGTACTTC. It specifies CASSSTGTGGYEQYF.

This clonotype was observed many times. The chain recombines TRBV20-1 with TRBJ2-3, with 13 bases that match TRBD2. In germline, CDR1 is DFQATT, CDR2 SNEGSKA (reference sequence). The CDR3 extends over 18 amino acids. V shed 4 bases, J shed 5 bases, and the junction held 15 bases outside the gene matches. DNA for the CDR3: TGCAGTGCTACGACAGACCGGACTAGCGGGAGTCCGTTAGATACGCAGTATTTT. Its translation: CSATTDRTSGSPLDTQYF.

There are many counts of this clonotype. V is TRBV20-1 and J is TRBJ1-1, with 8 bases fitting TRBD1. The V gene's germline CDR1 is DFQATT and CDR2 SNEGSKA (reference sequence). There are 15 residues in the CDR3. Trimming at V came to 5 bases and at J to 0 bases, leaving 8 bases not matched to a gene. CDR3 residues: CSASGQGRMNTEAFF. In DNA, the CDR3 is TGCAGTGCTTCCGGACAGGGACGGATGAACACTGAAGCTTTCTTT.

This clonotype has a count of ten or more. The J gene is TRBJ2-3, the V gene TRBV27, with D possibly TRBD2 on 5 matching bases. Germline assignment: CDR1 MNHEY and CDR2 SMNVEV (reference sequence). V lost 2 bases and J lost 1, with 13 bases in between. The CDR3 runs 16 residues. CDR3 in amino acids: CASSLGRGSGTDTQYF. The CDR3 coding sequence is TGTGCCAGCAGTTTAGGGCGTGGGAGTGGCACAGATACGCAGTATTTT.

A few counts support this clonotype. This rearrangement joins TRBV2 to TRBJ2-2; a possible D gene is TRBD2 (7 bases). The germline CDR1 and CDR2 sequences are SNHLY and FYNNEI. This CDR3 has 13 residues. The V end lost 6 bases, the J end lost 7 bases, and 12 bases lay between the germline ends. The CDR3 loop reads CASSQGRDGELFF. The CDR3 region has the DNA TGTGCCAGCAGCCAGGGGAGGGACGGGGAGCTGTTTTTT.

This clonotype occurred many times. The chain couples TRBV19 to TRBJ2-2; D tentatively reads TRBD1 or TRBD2 (5 bases each). The germline CDR1 and CDR2 sequences are LNHDA and SQIVND (reference sequence). V dropped 9 bases and J dropped 6 bases, with 17 bases sitting between them. CDR3 length: 14 residues. As DNA, the CDR3 is TGTGCCAGCCATAAACCTTGGGGGTCCGGGGAGCTGTTTTTT. Translated, it gives CASHKPWGSGELFF.